Following are 21 T cell receptor beta chains from one sample sequenced in a study of CD8 T cells in ankylosing spondylitis. General study points: Blood of patients with ankylosing spondylitis appeared to be characterized by a TCR beta motif of eight highly homologous variants.

These receptors have no known antigen. TCRdb analysed the 5' RACE reads with MiXCR anew, one entry per CDR3 protein. Altogether approximately 500,000 distinct CDR3 sequences are present, about 13% being singletons, with the ten largest covering 6.5% to 7%. Sequencing was performed on blood, either unsorted or a sorted T cell fraction (not recorded which). These receptors originate from a male donor with ankylosing spondylitis.

This clonotype was recorded a few times. The chain employs TRBV11-3 and TRBJ1-3; TRBD1 might be the D (6 bases). Germline V lookup: CDR1 SGHNT, CDR2 YENEEA. Trimming stripped 6 bases from V and 2 bases from J, with 11 bases between. The CDR3 totals 14 residues. The CDR3 DNA is TGTGCCAGCAGACGGACAGTAACTGGAAACACCATATATTTT. Its translation is CASRRTVTGNTIYF.

V and J are TRBV5-1 and TRBJ1-3, with TRBD1 identical over 7 bases. The CDR3 runs to 14 residues. Unmatched junction bases numbered 10, after V lost 5 bases and J lost 8 bases. Germline CDR1 reads SGHRS; CDR2 reads YFSETQ. The CDR3 region has the DNA TGCGCCAGCAGTCCCGGGACAGTTTCAGACACCATATATTTT. Translating gives CASSPGTVSDTIYF.

This clonotype was counted a few times. The chain carries TRBV14 and TRBJ2-5; D unclear. The V end lost 0 bases, the J end lost 3 bases, and 11 bases lay between the germline ends. Germline CDR1 and CDR2: SGHDN and FVKESK. CDR3 length: 15 residues. The CDR3 nucleotides read TGTGCCAGCAGCCAAGATGTCGGCTTGGAAGAGACCCAGTACTTC. Translation gives CASSQDVGLEETQYF.

V gene TRBV20-1 combines with J gene TRBJ2-7, with 7 bases fitting TRBD2. Looked up from germline, CDR1 is DFQATT and CDR2 is SNEGSKA (reference sequence). This CDR3 region has 13 residues. Trimming removed 5 bases from V and 4 bases from J; junction bases left unmatched: 8. As DNA, the CDR3 is TGCAGTGCTTGGAGCGGGATCGGGTACGAGCAGTACTTC. Protein: CSAWSGIGYEQYF.

The V gene is TRBV2, the J gene TRBJ1-2; D ambiguous. Trimming took 4 bases from V and 6 from J, leaving 3 bases between them. Germline-derived CDR1 and CDR2 are SNHLY and FYNNEI. This CDR3 has 10 amino acids. This CDR3 reads CASSADGYTF. Here the CDR3 DNA reads TGTGCCAGCAGTGCGGATGGCTACACCTTC.

This clonotype was detected only a few times. The chain recombines TRBV30 with TRBJ1-2, with D maybe TRBD1 (6 bases). There are 11 residues in the CDR3. Trimming removed 3 bases at V and 7 bases at J, with 9 bases between. Germline V gene lookup returns CDR1 GTSNPN and CDR2 SVGIG (reference sequence). CDR3 sequence: CAWSPGVGYTF. For the CDR3, the DNA is TGTGCCTGGAGCCCAGGGGTTGGCTACACCTTC.

The rearrangement links TRBV2 to TRBJ2-7; D not certain. The CDR3 contains 12 residues. The V and J ends lost 5 bases and 3 bases respectively, with 8 bases between them. Germline loops: CDR1 SNHLY, CDR2 FYNNEI. CDR3 in amino acids: CASSPYLYEQYV. Written as DNA, the CDR3 is TGTGCCAGCAGTCCTTACCTCTACGAGCAGTACGTC.

The gene calls are TRBV5-1 and TRBJ2-5, with a possible D match to TRBD1 (6 bases). CDR3 length: 14 residues. Germline V CDR1 and CDR2: SGHRS, YFSETQ. V gave up 1 base and J gave up 3 bases, with 10 bases separating them. CDR3 sequence: CASSLSGTKETQYF. In nucleotides, the CDR3 is TGCGCCAGCAGCTTGTCCGGGACAAAAGAGACCCAGTACTTC.

For this clonotype: A read error may be the cause here, since a much bigger clone is one base away. V is TRBV6-1 and J is TRBJ1-2, with TRBD1 matching 7 bases. CDR1 is MNHNS and CDR2 is SASEGT in the germline V gene. The CDR3 runs to 14 residues. V was pared by 6 bases and J by 0 bases, with 4 bases of the junction left unmatched. The CDR3: CASRRQGANYGYTF. The DNA for the CDR3 is TGTGCCAGCAGGCGACAGGGAGCTAACTATGGCTACACCTTC.

In its sample, this clonotype was seen a few times. The chain joins TRBV4-1 to TRBJ2-7; 8 bases are a match to TRBD1. The CDR3 sequence is 16 residues long. V dropped 1 base and J dropped 4; count of bases not matched to a gene: 9. Looked up from germline, CDR1 is MGHRA and CDR2 is YSYEKL. The CDR3 loop is CASSQVEAGGNYEQYF. In nucleotides, the CDR3 is TGCGCCAGCAGCCAAGTCGAGGCAGGGGGCAATTACGAGCAGTACTTC.

The chain couples TRBV4-1 to TRBJ2-3; the D is unclear. CDR1 and CDR2 (germline): MGHRA, YSYEKL. The CDR3 extends over 15 amino acids. V was clipped by 0 bases and J by 4 bases, with 11 bases between them. The DNA for the CDR3 is TGCGCCAGCAGCCAAGAGGGCCGGATGGCAGATACGCAGTATTTT. This codes for CASSQEGRMADTQYF.

The V call is TRBV20-1, the J call TRBJ1-5, with 8 bases fitting TRBD1. Germline assignment: CDR1 DFQATT and CDR2 SNEGSKA (reference sequence). J was trimmed by 6 bases and V by 3 bases; bases with no gene match: 7. The CDR3 runs to 14 residues. The CDR3 here is CSASDRGRGQPQHF. DNA for the CDR3: TGCAGTGCTAGTGACAGGGGTCGGGGTCAGCCCCAGCATTTT.

Comments on this clonotype: Its ends do not fully match the called genes, so a read error is possible. The chain joins TRBV12-3 or TRBV12-4 to TRBJ2-1; D may be TRBD2 (5 bases). The CDR3 extends over 16 amino acids. CDR3 bases: TGTGCCAGCAGTTTAGATTACCGGACTCCCTACGATGAGCAGTTCTTC. Translating gives CASSLDYRTPYDEQFF.

The chain links TRBV6-5 to TRBJ2-7, with 10 bases fitting TRBD2. V lost 2 bases to trimming and J lost 3 bases; unmatched junction nucleotides: 4. In germline, CDR1 is MNHEY, CDR2 SVGAGI. CDR3 length equals 15 residues. CDR3 sequence reads: CASSYGSSGSYEQYV. CDR3 nucleotides: TGTGCCAGCAGTTACGGGTCTAGCGGGAGCTACGAGCAGTACGTC.

This clonotype has more than one count but fewer than ten. The CDR3 bases are TGTGCCAGTAGTATAGGCGGCAGGGGGAATCAGCCCCAGCATTTT. Amino acid sequence: CASSIGGRGNQPQHF. V usage is TRBV19 and J usage is TRBJ1-5; 7 nucleotides match TRBD1. The CDR3 extends over 15 amino acids. The germline CDR1 and CDR2 sequences are LNHDA and SQIVND (reference sequence). J was trimmed by 4 bases and V by 1 base; bases with no gene match: 4.

The genes are TRBV18 and TRBJ2-1; D possibly corresponds to TRBD2 (6 bases). The V gene lost 3 bases and the J gene lost 9 bases, with 15 bases spanning the gap. Germline V gives CDR1 KGHSH, CDR2 LQKENI. The CDR3 runs 14 residues. CDR3 residues: CASSPILEGAEQFF. CDR3 sequence (DNA): TGTGCCAGCTCACCCATCCTGGAGGGAGCTGAGCAGTTCTTC.

The sample holds many counts of this clonotype. The V call is TRBV12-3 or TRBV12-4, the J call TRBJ2-1; TRBD2 agrees at 9 bases. V lost 2 bases, J lost 8 bases, and 7 bases stayed unmatched. CDR3 length equals 15 residues. This CDR3 is CASSLRLAGIDEQFF. The CDR3 bases are TGTGCCAGCAGTTTACGGCTAGCGGGAATCGATGAGCAGTTCTTC.

There are a few counts of this clonotype. The V and J genes are TRBV10-2 and TRBJ2-1, with D uncertain. V shed 7 bases and J shed 4 bases, with 11 bases lying between them. From germline, CDR1 is WSHSY and CDR2 SAAADI. CDR3 length: 13 residues. CDR3 nucleotides: TGCGCCAGCATGGAGTTGGGTTACAATGAGCAGTTCTTC. This encodes CASMELGYNEQFF.

The chain uses TRBV20-1 and TRBJ2-3; D perhaps matches TRBD1 (5 bases). Trimming stripped 1 base from V and 8 bases from J, with 19 bases between. This CDR3 is 15 amino acids long. Germline V lookup: CDR1 DFQATT, CDR2 SNEGSKA (reference sequence). CDR3 in DNA: TGCAGTGCTAGAGGGACACCGCAGGCGCCCGGTACGCAGTATTTT. The encoded protein is CSARGTPQAPGTQYF.

This clonotype was found a few times. J is TRBJ1-3 and V is TRBV6-1, with D possibly being TRBD1 (6 bases). Germline values: CDR1 MNHNS, CDR2 SASEGT. The CDR3 consists of 17 residues. Trimming pared 6 bases from V and 3 bases from J, leaving 21 bases between. CDR3 nucleotide sequence: TGTGCCAGCAGAACCGGACAGCGGAGGGAAGTTGGAAACACCATATATTTT. Its translation is CASRTGQRREVGNTIYF.

This clonotype was found many times. The junction and the germline gene differ at one end; a read error may be behind it. J is TRBJ2-1 and V is TRBV18; 9 positions match TRBD1. This CDR3 has 15 amino acids. Germline CDR1 KGHSH, CDR2 LQKENI. CDR3 sequence: CASSPGQGTYNEQFF. CDR3 coding DNA: TGCGCCAGCAGCCCGGGACAGGGAACCTACAATGAGCAGTTCTTC.